This T cell receptor (beta chain) emerged from a study of T cells in Graves' hyperthyroidism and ophthalmopathy. It was RNA transcripts that yielded the amplified TCR beta CDR3 regions. HTBI primers were the set used in a first-round RT-PCR of the TCR CDR3. One entry per CDR3 protein results from TCRdb running MiXCR on the multiplex PCR reads. The table has hundreds of thousands of distinct CDR3 sequences, about a fifth seen once. Absence of ophthalmopathy progression within 18 months defined stable Graves' hyperthyroidism. Hyperthyroidism was newly diagnosed in patients aged 18 to 65 (duration under 2 months). Orbital computed tomography and thyroid ultrasound, together with serum TRAb and thyroxine and clinical symptoms, were used for diagnoses. This clonotype was seen at least ten times. Antigen: not known. Study-wide findings and caveats: Patients with ophthalmopathy were separated from those with stable hyperthyroidism by a 13 V-J model.

Sequencing was done on a sample of blood. The TCR originated in a young woman with Graves' hyperthyroidism.

Here the CDR3 reads CASSYSTPDGGRDTIYF. The CDR3 DNA reads TGTGCCAGCAGTTACTCTACCCCCGATGGGGGCAGGGACACCATATATTTT. V usage is TRBV6-5 and J usage is TRBJ1-3; D is perhaps TRBD1 (6 bases). V was cut by 0 bases and J by 8 bases, with 20 bases left in between. The germline V gene encodes CDR1 MNHEY and CDR2 SVGAGI. The CDR3 is 17 amino acids.